This TCR beta chain was captured by sequencing in a study of shared clonotypes between healthy human individuals. Per the germline V gene, CDR1 is MNHEY and CDR2 is SVGAGI. The V and J ends lost 5 bases and 3 bases respectively, with 10 bases between them. This CDR3 region has 14 residues. Assay used: immunoSEQ multiplex PCR; TCRdb lists only in-frame clones, some missing. The table has under 1,100,000 clones, 75% to 85% seen once; the top ten hold under 0.8%. The chain uses TRBV6-5 and TRBJ2-2; D remains ambiguous. Sequencing input: memory CD4+ T cells from PBMCs. Documented subset: CD45RA-negative fraction. The TCR was taken from a man aged 18 to 29 in good health. Some clones in this sample may be carry-over from other donors' samples. The CDR3 nucleotides read TGTGCCAGCAGTACGAGGCTTCACACCGGGGAGCTGTTTTTT. Protein sequence: CASSTRLHTGELFF.